This T cell receptor (beta chain) derives from a study of T cell responses to AZD1222 COVID-19 vaccine. Study overall: Second-dose timings of about 4 or about 12 weeks were pooled.

Only in-frame clones appear in the TCRdb table, and some are missing; sequencing was by immunoSEQ multiplex PCR. The table lists approximately 120,000 clones, approximately 91% of them singletons. In germline, CDR1 is LNHNV, CDR2 YYDKDF (reference sequence). The CDR3 extends over 15 amino acids. J gave up 13 bases and V 0 bases, and 8 bases lay outside the gene matches. This clone was detected once. This receptor was taken from an adult in good health. The rearrangement joins TRBV15 to TRBJ1-6, with 8 bases lining up with TRBD1. The specimen comprised peripheral blood, sampled on day 0 of AZD1222 vaccination. CDR3 in amino acids: CATSRDAGGFRPLHF. Here the CDR3 DNA reads TGTGCCACCAGCAGAGATGCAGGGGGCTTTAGGCCCCTCCACTTT.